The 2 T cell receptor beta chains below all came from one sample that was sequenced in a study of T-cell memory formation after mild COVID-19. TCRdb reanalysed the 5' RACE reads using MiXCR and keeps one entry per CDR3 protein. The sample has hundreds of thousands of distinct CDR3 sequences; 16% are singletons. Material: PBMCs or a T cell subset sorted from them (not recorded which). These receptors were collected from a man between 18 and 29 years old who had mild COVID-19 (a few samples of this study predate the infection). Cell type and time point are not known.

CDR3 sequence: CASSLVPAGGLTDTQYF. Written as DNA, the CDR3 is TGTGCCAGCAGCTTAGTGCCAGCGGGGGGGCTCACAGATACGCAGTATTTT. This chain links TRBV7-2 with TRBJ2-3, with 10 nucleotides matching TRBD2. Losses at the gene ends were 1 base for V and 2 bases for J; bases not matched to a gene: 6. The CDR3 spans 17 residues. Germline CDR1 is SGHTA and CDR2 is FQGNSA.

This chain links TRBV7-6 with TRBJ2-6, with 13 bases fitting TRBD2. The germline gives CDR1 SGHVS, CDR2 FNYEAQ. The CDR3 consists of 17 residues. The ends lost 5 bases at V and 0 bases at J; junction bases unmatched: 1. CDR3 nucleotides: TGTGCCAGCAGCCGGACTAGCGGGGGCTCTGGGGCCAACGTCCTGACTTTC. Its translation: CASSRTSGGSGANVLTF.